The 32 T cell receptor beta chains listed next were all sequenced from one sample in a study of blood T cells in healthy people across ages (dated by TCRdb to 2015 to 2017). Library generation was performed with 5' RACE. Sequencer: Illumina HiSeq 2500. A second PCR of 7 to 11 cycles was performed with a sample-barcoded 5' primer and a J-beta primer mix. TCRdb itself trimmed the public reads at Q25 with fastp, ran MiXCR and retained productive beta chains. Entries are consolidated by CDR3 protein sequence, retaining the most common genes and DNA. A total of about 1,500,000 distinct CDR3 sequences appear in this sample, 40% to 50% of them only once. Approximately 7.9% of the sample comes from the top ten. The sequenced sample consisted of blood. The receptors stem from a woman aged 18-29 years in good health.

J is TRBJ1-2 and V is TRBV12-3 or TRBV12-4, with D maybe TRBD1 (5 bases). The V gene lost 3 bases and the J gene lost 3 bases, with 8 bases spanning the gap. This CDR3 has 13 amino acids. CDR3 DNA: TGTGCCAGCAGTTTCTCGGGACACTATGGCTACACCTTC. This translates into CASSFSGHYGYTF.

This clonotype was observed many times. DNA for the CDR3: TGTGCCAGCAGCTTGCTATCCTGGGAGACCCAGTACTTC. This codes for CASSLLSWETQYF. J is TRBJ2-5 and V is TRBV5-6, with D hard to call. This CDR3 has 13 residues. The V end lost 1 base, the J end lost 5 bases, and 9 bases lay between the germline ends. Germline values: CDR1 SGHDT, CDR2 YYEEEE. The full variable domain, in which reference TRBV5-6 and TRBJ2-5 provide the parts outside the CDR3, is DAGVTQSPTHLIKTRGQQVTLRCSPKSGHDTVSWYQQALGQGPQFIFQYYEEEERQRGNFPDRFSGHQFPNYSSELNVNALLLGDSALYLCASSLLSWETQYFGPGTRLLVL.

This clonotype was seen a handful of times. CDR3 in DNA: TGTGCCAGCAGTGAAATAGCGGGAGGCAGCAATGAGCAGTTCTTC. It codes for CASSEIAGGSNEQFF. V is TRBV2 and J is TRBJ2-1, with 10 bases matching TRBD2. V was clipped by 2 bases and J by 6 bases; unmatched bases: 4. CDR3 length: 15 amino acids. From germline, CDR1 is SNHLY and CDR2 FYNNEI.

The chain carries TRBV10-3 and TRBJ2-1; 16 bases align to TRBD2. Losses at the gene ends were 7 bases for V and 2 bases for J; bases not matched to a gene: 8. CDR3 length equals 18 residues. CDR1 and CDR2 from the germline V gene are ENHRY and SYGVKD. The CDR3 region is CAITSGTSGGETYNEQFF. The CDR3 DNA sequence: TGTGCCATCACCTCCGGGACTAGCGGGGGGGAAACCTACAATGAGCAGTTCTTC.

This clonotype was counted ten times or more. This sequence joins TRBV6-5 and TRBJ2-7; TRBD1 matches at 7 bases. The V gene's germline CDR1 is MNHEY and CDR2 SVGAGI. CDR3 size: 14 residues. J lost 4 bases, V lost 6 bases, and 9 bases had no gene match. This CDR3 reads CASSPDRNSYEQYF. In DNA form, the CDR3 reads TGTGCCAGCAGCCCGGACAGGAATTCATACGAGCAGTACTTC.

The CDR3 region is CASSPGTSGPGEQYF. CDR3 bases: TGTGCCAGCAGTCCCGGGACTAGCGGCCCGGGAGAGCAGTACTTC. The gene calls are TRBV7-6 and TRBJ2-7; 11 bases are a match to TRBD2. CDR3 size: 15 residues. V was clipped by 6 bases and J by 7 bases; unmatched bases: 11. Germline V gene sequence: CDR1 SGHVS, CDR2 FNYEAQ.

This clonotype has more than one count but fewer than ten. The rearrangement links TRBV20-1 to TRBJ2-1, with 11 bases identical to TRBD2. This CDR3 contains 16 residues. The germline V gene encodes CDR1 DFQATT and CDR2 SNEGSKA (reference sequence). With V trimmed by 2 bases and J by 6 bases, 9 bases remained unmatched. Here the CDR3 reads CSARKRTSGLGNEQFF. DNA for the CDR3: TGCAGTGCTAGAAAACGGACTAGCGGGTTAGGCAATGAGCAGTTCTTC.

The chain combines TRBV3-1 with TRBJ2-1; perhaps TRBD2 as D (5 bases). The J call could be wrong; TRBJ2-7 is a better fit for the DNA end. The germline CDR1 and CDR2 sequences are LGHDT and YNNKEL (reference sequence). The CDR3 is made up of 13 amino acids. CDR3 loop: CATLDLSYNEQYF. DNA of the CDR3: TGTGCCACCTTGGACTTGTCCTACAATGAGCAGTACTTC.

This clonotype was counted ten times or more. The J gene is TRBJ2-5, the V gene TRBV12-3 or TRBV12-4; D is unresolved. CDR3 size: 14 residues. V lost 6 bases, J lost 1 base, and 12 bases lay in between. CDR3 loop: CASRWSAAQETQYF. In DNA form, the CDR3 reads TGTGCCAGCAGGTGGAGCGCAGCCCAAGAGACCCAGTACTTC.

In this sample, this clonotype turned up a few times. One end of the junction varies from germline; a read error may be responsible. DNA for the CDR3: TGTGCCAGCACTTTAAGGTCCTACAATGAGCAGTTCTTC. Amino acid sequence: CASTLRSYNEQFF. The V and J genes are TRBV12-3 or TRBV12-4 and TRBJ2-1; no clear D gene. The CDR3 spans 13 residues.

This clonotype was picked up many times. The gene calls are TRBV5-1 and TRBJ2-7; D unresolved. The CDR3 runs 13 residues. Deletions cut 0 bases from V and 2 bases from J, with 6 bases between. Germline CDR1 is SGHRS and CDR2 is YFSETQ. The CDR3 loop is CASSLDPPYEQYF. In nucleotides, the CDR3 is TGCGCCAGCAGCTTGGACCCCCCCTACGAGCAGTACTTC.

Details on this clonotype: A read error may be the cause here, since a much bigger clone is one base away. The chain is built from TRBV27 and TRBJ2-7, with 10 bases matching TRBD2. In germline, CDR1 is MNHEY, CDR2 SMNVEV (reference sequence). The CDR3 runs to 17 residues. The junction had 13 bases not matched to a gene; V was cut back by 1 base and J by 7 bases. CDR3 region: CASSLYSSGSSYNEQYF. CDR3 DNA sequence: TGTGCCAGCAGTTTATATTCTAGCGGGAGTTCCTACAATGAGCAGTACTTC.

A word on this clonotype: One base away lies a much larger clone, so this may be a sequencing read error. CDR3 DNA: TGTGCCAGCAGTAAACAAGGGACTAACGGGCTGGATGAGCAGTTCTTC. Protein: CASSKQGTNGLDEQFF. V is TRBV27 and J is TRBJ2-1; 7 nucleotides agree with TRBD2. With V trimmed by 5 bases and J by 8 bases, 15 bases remained unmatched. Germline V gives CDR1 MNHEY, CDR2 SMNVEV (reference sequence). The CDR3 covers 16 residues.

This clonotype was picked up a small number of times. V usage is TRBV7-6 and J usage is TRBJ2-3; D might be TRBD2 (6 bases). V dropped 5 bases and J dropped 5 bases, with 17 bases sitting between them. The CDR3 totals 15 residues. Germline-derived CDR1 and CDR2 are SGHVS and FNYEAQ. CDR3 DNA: TGTGCCAGCAGCCCGGGACTGGGGGTGAGAGATACGCAGTATTTT. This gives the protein CASSPGLGVRDTQYF.

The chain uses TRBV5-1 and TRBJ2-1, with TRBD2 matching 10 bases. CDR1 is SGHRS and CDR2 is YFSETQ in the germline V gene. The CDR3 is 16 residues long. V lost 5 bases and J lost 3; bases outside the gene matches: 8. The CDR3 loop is CASSFHGLADYNEQFF. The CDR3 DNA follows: TGCGCCAGCAGTTTCCACGGACTAGCGGACTACAATGAGCAGTTCTTC.

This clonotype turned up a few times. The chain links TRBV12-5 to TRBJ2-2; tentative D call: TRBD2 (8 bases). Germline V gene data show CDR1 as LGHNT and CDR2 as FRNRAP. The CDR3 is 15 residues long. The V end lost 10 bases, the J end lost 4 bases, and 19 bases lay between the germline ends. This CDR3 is CATGREGAGTGELFF. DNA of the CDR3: TGTGCTACCGGACGGGAGGGGGCAGGCACCGGGGAGCTGTTTTTT.

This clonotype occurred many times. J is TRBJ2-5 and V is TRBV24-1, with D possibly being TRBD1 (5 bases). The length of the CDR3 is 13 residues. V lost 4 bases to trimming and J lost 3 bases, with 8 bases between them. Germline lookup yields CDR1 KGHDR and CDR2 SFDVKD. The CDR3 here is CATSEAGKETQYF. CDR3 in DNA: TGTGCCACCAGTGAAGCAGGGAAAGAGACCCAGTACTTC.

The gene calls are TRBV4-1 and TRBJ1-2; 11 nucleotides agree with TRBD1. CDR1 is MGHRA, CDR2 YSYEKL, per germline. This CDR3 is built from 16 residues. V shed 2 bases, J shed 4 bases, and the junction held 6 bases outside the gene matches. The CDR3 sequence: CASSQPDRGLRYGYTF. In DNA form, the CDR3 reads TGCGCCAGCAGCCAACCGGACAGGGGGCTTCGCTATGGCTACACCTTC.

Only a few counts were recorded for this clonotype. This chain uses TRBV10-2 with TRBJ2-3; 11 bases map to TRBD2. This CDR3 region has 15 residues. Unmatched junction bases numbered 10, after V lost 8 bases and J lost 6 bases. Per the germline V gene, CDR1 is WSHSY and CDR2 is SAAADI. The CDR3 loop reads CASFASGGRTDTQYF. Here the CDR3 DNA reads TGCGCCAGCTTCGCTAGCGGGGGGCGGACGGATACGCAGTATTTT.

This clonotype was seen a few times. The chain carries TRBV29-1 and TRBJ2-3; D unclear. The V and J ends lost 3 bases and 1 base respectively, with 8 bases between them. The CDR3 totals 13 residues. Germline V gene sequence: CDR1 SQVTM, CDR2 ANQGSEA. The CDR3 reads CSVEKGGTDTQYF. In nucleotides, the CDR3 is TGCAGCGTTGAGAAAGGTGGCACAGATACGCAGTATTTT.

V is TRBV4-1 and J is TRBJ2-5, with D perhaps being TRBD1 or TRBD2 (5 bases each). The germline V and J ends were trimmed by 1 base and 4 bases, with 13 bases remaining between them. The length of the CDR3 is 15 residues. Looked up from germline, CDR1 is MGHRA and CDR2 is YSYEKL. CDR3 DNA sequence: TGCGCCAGCAGCCAAGGAGGGGTCCCTCGAGAGACCCAGTACTTC. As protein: CASSQGGVPRETQYF.

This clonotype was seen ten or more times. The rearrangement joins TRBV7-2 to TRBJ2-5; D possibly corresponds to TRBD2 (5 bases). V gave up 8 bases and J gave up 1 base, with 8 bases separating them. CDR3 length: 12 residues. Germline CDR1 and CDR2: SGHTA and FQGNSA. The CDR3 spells CASSGFQETQYF. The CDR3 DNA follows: TGTGCCAGCTCGGGGTTCCAAGAGACCCAGTACTTC.

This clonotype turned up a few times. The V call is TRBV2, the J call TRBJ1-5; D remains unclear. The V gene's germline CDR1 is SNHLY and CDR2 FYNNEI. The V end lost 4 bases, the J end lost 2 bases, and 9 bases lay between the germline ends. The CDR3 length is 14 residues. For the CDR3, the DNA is TGTGCCAGCAGTGTCTTGAGCGGCAATCAGCCCCAGCATTTT. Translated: CASSVLSGNQPQHF.

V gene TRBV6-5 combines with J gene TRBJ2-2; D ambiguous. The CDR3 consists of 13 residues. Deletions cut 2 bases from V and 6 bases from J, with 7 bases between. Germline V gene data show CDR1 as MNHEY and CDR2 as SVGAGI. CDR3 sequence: CASSYRPAGELFF. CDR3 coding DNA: TGTGCCAGCAGTTACCGCCCAGCCGGGGAGCTGTTTTTT.

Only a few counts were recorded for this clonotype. The CDR3 here is CAISERTGGRGAYNEQFF. DNA of the CDR3: TGTGCCATCAGTGAGAGGACAGGTGGTAGGGGCGCCTACAATGAGCAGTTCTTC. This sequence joins TRBV10-3 and TRBJ2-1; TRBD1 matches 7 bases. This CDR3 is 18 amino acids long. CDR1 and CDR2 from the germline V gene are ENHRY and SYGVKD. V lost 2 bases, J lost 2 bases, and 12 bases stayed unmatched.

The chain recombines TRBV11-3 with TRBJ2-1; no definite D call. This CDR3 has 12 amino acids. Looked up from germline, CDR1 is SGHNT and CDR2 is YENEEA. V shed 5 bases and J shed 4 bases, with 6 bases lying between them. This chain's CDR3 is CASSAQYNEQFF. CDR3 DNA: TGTGCCAGCAGCGCCCAGTACAATGAGCAGTTCTTC.

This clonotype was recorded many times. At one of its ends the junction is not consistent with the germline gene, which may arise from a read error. CDR3 DNA: TGCAGCTTTGATCGGTCAGGTACGCAGTATTTT. It yields the protein CSFDRSGTQYF. The chain is built from TRBV29-1 and TRBJ2-3, with D unclear. The CDR3 extends over 11 amino acids. The germline V gene has CDR1 SQVTM and CDR2 ANQGSEA.

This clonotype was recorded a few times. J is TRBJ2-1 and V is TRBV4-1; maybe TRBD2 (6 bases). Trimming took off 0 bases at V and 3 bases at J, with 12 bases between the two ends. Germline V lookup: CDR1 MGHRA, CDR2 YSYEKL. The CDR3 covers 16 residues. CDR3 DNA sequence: TGCGCCAGCAGCCAAGATGGGCTAGCGCTCTACAATGAGCAGTTCTTC. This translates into CASSQDGLALYNEQFF.

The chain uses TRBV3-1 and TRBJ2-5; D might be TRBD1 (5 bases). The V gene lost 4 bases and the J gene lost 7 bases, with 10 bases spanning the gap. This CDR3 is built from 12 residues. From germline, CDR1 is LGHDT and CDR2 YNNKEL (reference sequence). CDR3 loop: CASSPRGGTQYF. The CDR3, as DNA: TGTGCCAGCAGCCCTAGGGGCGGGACCCAGTACTTC.

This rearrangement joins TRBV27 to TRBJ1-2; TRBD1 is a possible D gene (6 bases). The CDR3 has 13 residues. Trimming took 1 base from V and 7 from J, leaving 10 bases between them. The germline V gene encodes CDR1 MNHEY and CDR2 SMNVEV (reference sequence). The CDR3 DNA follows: TGTGCCAGCAGTTTATGGGCAGGGGCTGGCTACACCTTC. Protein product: CASSLWAGAGYTF.

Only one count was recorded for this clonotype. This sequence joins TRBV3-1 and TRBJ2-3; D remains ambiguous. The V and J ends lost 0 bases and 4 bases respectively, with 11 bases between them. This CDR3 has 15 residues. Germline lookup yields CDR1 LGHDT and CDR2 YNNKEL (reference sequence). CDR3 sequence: CASSQDSRGADTQYF. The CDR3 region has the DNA TGTGCCAGCAGCCAAGATTCCCGTGGCGCAGATACGCAGTATTTT.

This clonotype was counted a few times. CDR3 sequence (DNA): TGCGCCAACAGCCGGGACTTTTTTTGGTACGAGCAGTACTTC. It codes for CANSRDFFWYEQYF. The rearrangement joins TRBV10-2 to TRBJ2-7; TRBD2 is a possible D gene (6 bases). V shed 10 bases and J shed 4 bases, with 20 bases lying between them. The CDR3 spans 14 residues. Germline V CDR1 and CDR2: WSHSY, SAAADI.